The sequence of this TCR beta chain was determined in a study of blood T cell repertoires in COVID-19. As processed by the authors: Nucleated cell number was recorded as an estimate derived from reference gene primer amplification. The table came from immunoSEQ multiplex PCR; TCRdb's copy has only in-frame clones and leaves some out. That table supplies the V and J calls and clone size; D and trimming were determined from the DNA. The sample carries about 60,000 clones, approximately 86% recorded once. This clone was found once. Sequenced sample: peripheral blood. The TCR comes from a man aged 55 to 70 with acute or convalescent COVID-19.

The CDR3 sequence: CASRVAVNTEAFF. Written as DNA, the CDR3 is TGTGCCAGCCGAGTTGCGGTGAACACTGAAGCTTTCTTT. This chain joins TRBV19 and TRBJ1-1; no definite D call. Germline CDR1 reads LNHDA; CDR2 reads SQIVND (reference sequence). The CDR3 spans 13 residues. Between the trimmed V and J ends, which lost 9 bases and 0 bases, there was a span of 11 bases.